These 26 T cell receptor beta chains share one sample of origin, sequenced in a study of shared clonotypes between healthy human individuals. Libraries were prepared by immunoSEQ multiplex PCR; TCRdb keeps only in-frame clonotypes and omits some of them. The sample comprises a few million clones, over 85% of which are singletons, and under 0.15% rests with the top ten. What was sequenced was naive CD4+ T cells sorted from blood. Sample subset: CD45RA+ positively selected. The source is a man between 18 and 29 years old in good health.

This clone turned up a few times. The gene calls are TRBV18 and TRBJ2-1, with no clear D. This CDR3 comprises 16 residues. V was shortened by 1 base and J by 7 bases, with 17 bases between the two germline ends. The V gene's germline CDR1 is KGHSH and CDR2 LQKENI. In DNA, the CDR3 is TGTGCCAGCTCACCACTTGGGCCCCCCGCCCAAAATGAGCAGTTCTTC. This sequence encodes CASSPLGPPAQNEQFF.

The chain combines TRBV30 with TRBJ2-7; the D gene could be TRBD1 or TRBD2 (5 bases each). V was clipped by 4 bases and J by 0 bases, with 13 bases between them. The V gene's germline CDR1 is GTSNPN and CDR2 SVGIG (reference sequence). The CDR3 has 14 amino acids. The CDR3 loop is CAWTSWDGSYEQYF. DNA for the CDR3: TGTGCCTGGACGTCCTGGGACGGCTCCTACGAGCAGTACTTC.

V and J are TRBV30 and TRBJ1-5; tentative D call: TRBD1 (6 bases). In germline, CDR1 is GTSNPN, CDR2 SVGIG (reference sequence). Trimming left V 2 bases short and J 4 bases short, with 9 bases between. The CDR3 consists of 13 residues. As DNA, the CDR3 is TGTGCCTGGAGTTCCGACAGGAATCAGCCCCAGCATTTT. Residues: CAWSSDRNQPQHF. The variable domain in full, with the rest retrieved from reference TRBV30 and TRBJ1-5, is SQTIHQWPATLVQPVGSPLSLECTVEGTSNPNLYWYRQAAGRGLQLLFYSVGIGQISSEVPQNLSASRPQDRQFILSSKKLLLSDSGFYLCAWSSDRNQPQHFGDGTRLSIL.

In its sample, this clone was seen once. CDR3 sequence reads: CASSLSGASSYEQYF. The CDR3 DNA reads TGTGCCAGCAGTTTATCAGGGGCATCCTCCTACGAGCAGTACTTC. The chain uses TRBV27 and TRBJ2-7; D possibly corresponds to TRBD1 (5 bases). Trimming removed 0 bases at V and 0 bases at J, with 9 bases between. The CDR3 is made up of 15 amino acids. Germline-derived CDR1 and CDR2 are MNHEY and SMNVEV (reference sequence).

The J gene is TRBJ1-5, the V gene TRBV19; the match to TRBD1 covers 7 bases. Germline CDR1 is LNHDA and CDR2 is SQIVND (reference sequence). This CDR3 has 15 amino acids. V was clipped by 0 bases and J by 1 base; unmatched bases: 0. The CDR3 spells CASSIEDRSNQPQHF. CDR3 bases: TGTGCCAGTAGTATAGAGGACAGGAGCAATCAGCCCCAGCATTTT.

The chain joins TRBV4-1 to TRBJ1-1; D uncertain. The germline V and J ends were trimmed by 4 bases and 3 bases, with 15 bases remaining between them. This CDR3 has 15 residues. The germline gives CDR1 MGHRA, CDR2 YSYEKL. CDR3 protein: CASSLGWGRYTEAFF. Written as DNA, the CDR3 is TGCGCCAGCAGCCTAGGGTGGGGAAGGTACACTGAAGCTTTCTTT.

J is TRBJ1-4 and V is TRBV6-6; a weak D match, TRBD1 (5 bases). Germline V gives CDR1 MNHNY, CDR2 SVGAGI (reference sequence). CDR3 size: 15 residues. This CDR3 reads CAGALGTGGNEKLFF. CDR3 DNA: TGTGCAGGGGCCTTAGGTACGGGCGGTAATGAAAAACTGTTTTTT.

The chain has TRBV5-1 and TRBJ1-2; 7 bases are shared with TRBD1. V was clipped by 4 bases and J by 0 bases; unmatched bases: 3. CDR3 length: 14 amino acids. Per the germline V gene, CDR1 is SGHRS and CDR2 is YFSETQ. CDR3 region: CASSTGQTNYGYTF. CDR3 DNA: TGCGCCAGCAGCACGGGACAGACTAACTATGGCTACACCTTC.

This chain uses TRBV6-5 with TRBJ1-4; TRBD1 matches 7 bases. CDR3 size: 15 residues. Per germline, CDR1 MNHEY and CDR2 SVGAGI. V lost 6 bases to trimming and J lost 5 bases; unmatched junction nucleotides: 9. For the CDR3, the DNA is TGTGCCAGCAGCCGAGAGACAGGGAGGAATGAAAAACTGTTTTTT. Translating gives CASSRETGRNEKLFF.

This chain joins TRBV25-1 and TRBJ1-1; D remains unclear. Trimming stripped 11 bases from V and 0 bases from J, with 16 bases between. Germline V gene sequence: CDR1 MGHDK, CDR2 SYGVNS. The CDR3 extends over 14 amino acids. The CDR3 DNA sequence: TGTGCCGCACAGAGCTATGGAATGAACACTGAAGCTTTCTTT. Its protein product is CAAQSYGMNTEAFF.

The chain employs TRBV5-1 and TRBJ2-5, with 11 nucleotides matching TRBD2. V was pared by 7 bases and J by 1 base, with 9 bases of the junction left unmatched. Germline lookup yields CDR1 SGHRS and CDR2 YFSETQ. This CDR3 has 16 amino acids. The CDR3 spells CASQFSTSGGQETQYF. The CDR3 DNA follows: TGCGCCAGCCAATTTAGCACTAGCGGGGGCCAAGAGACCCAGTACTTC. Combining the CDR3 with reference TRBV5-1 and TRBJ2-5 gives the whole variable domain KAGVTQTPRYLIKTRGQQVTLSCSPISGHRSVSWYQQTPGQGLQFLFEYFSETQRNKGNFPGRFSGRQFSNSRSEMNVSTLELGDSALYLCASQFSTSGGQETQYFGPGTRLLVL.

V is TRBV5-8 and J is TRBJ2-3, with 9 bases that match TRBD2. This CDR3 is 15 amino acids long. V trimming: 4 bases; J trimming: 0 bases; junction bases outside the gene matches: 3. The germline CDR1 and CDR2 sequences are SGHTS and YDEGEE. CDR3 sequence reads: CASSIAGESTDTQYF. In DNA form, the CDR3 reads TGTGCCAGCAGCATAGCGGGGGAGAGCACAGATACGCAGTATTTT.

This chain links TRBV28 with TRBJ2-4; weak D call: TRBD2 (5 bases). Germline V gene sequence: CDR1 MDHEN, CDR2 SYDVKM. This CDR3 has 16 amino acids. V was cut by 3 bases and J by 0 bases, with 12 bases left in between. The CDR3 region is CASSFREATAKNIQYF. The CDR3 DNA follows: TGTGCCAGCAGTTTTCGGGAAGCCACAGCCAAAAACATTCAGTACTTC.

V gene TRBV4-2 combines with J gene TRBJ2-3; TRBD1 matches 9 bases. This CDR3 has 16 amino acids. Germline V gene data show CDR1 as LGHNA and CDR2 as YNFKEQ. Trimming at V came to 5 bases and at J to 3 bases, leaving 9 bases not matched to a gene. Written as DNA, the CDR3 is TGTGCCAGCAGCAACCTCGGGGACAGGGAAACAGATACGCAGTATTTT. It yields the protein CASSNLGDRETDTQYF.

The rearrangement uses TRBV7-8 and TRBJ1-1; D unresolved. The CDR3 length is 14 residues. V was shortened by 3 bases and J by 1 base, with 9 bases between the two germline ends. Germline CDR1 is SGHVS and CDR2 is FQNEAQ. The CDR3 nucleotides read TGTGCCAGCAGCTTCAGTGACCCGAACACTGAAGCTTTCTTT. Protein product: CASSFSDPNTEAFF. Full variable domain (rest looked up from reference TRBV7-8 and TRBJ1-1): GAGVSQSPRYKVAKRGQDVALRCDPISGHVSLFWYQQALGQGPEFLTYFQNEAQLDKSGLPSDRFFAERPEGSVSTLKIQRTQQEDSAVYLCASSFSDPNTEAFFGQGTRLTVV.

This clone appeared a few times. The J gene is TRBJ1-1, the V gene TRBV10-3; D is perhaps TRBD1 (5 bases). Looked up from germline, CDR1 is ENHRY and CDR2 is SYGVKD. The CDR3 has 14 amino acids. V was pared by 6 bases and J by 1 base, with 12 bases between. This chain's CDR3 is CAISEGPSNTEAFF. The CDR3 DNA follows: TGTGCCATCAGCGAGGGACCGTCGAACACTGAAGCTTTCTTT.

The chain has TRBV6-1 and TRBJ2-7, with no clear D. The V gene's germline CDR1 is MNHNS and CDR2 SASEGT. CDR3 length equals 13 residues. Trimming left V 6 bases short and J 1 base short, with 10 bases between. The CDR3 region has the DNA TGTGCCAGCAGCTGGGCAGAATCCTACGAGCAGTACTTC. It specifies CASSWAESYEQYF.

Details on this clone: Different DNA sequences within this sample yield the same CDR3. The genes are TRBV6-1 and TRBJ1-2; D is undetermined. Trimming took off 3 bases at V and 0 bases at J, with 11 bases between the two ends. Germline-derived CDR1 and CDR2 are MNHNS and SASEGT. The CDR3 sequence is 15 residues long. CDR3 DNA: TGTGCCAGCAGTGAGGCGGGAACGCCTAACTATGGCTACACCTTC. This sequence encodes CASSEAGTPNYGYTF.

This clone was observed once. The same CDR3 can be traced to other DNA sequences in this sample. The V call is TRBV10-3, the J call TRBJ2-3; D is unresolved. Germline CDR1 is ENHRY and CDR2 is SYGVKD. There are 12 residues in the CDR3. The V and J ends lost 4 bases and 2 bases respectively, with 4 bases between them. The CDR3 coding sequence is TGTGCCATCAGTGGATCCACAGATACGCAGTATTTT. Protein product: CAISGSTDTQYF.

V is TRBV5-1 and J is TRBJ2-7; D unclear. CDR3 length: 14 amino acids. Trimming took off 2 bases at V and 5 bases at J, with 14 bases between the two ends. CDR1 and CDR2 (germline): SGHRS, YFSETQ. The CDR3 bases are TGCGCCAGCAGCTTCACCGCTTCGGAAAACGAGCAGTACTTC. Amino acids: CASSFTASENEQYF.

V is TRBV5-4 and J is TRBJ1-3; unclear D gene. CDR3 length: 18 amino acids. The ends were cut back, 3 bases at V and 2 bases at J, with 21 bases in the middle. CDR1 and CDR2 from the germline V gene are SGHNT and YYREEE (reference sequence). The CDR3 sequence is CASSSPGDRSRTGNTIYF. Here the CDR3 DNA reads TGTGCCAGCAGCTCACCAGGTGATCGCAGCCGGACTGGAAACACCATATATTTT.

The chain uses TRBV7-9 and TRBJ1-4, with 8 bases matching TRBD1. This CDR3 has 14 residues. Germline assignment: CDR1 SEHNR and CDR2 FQNEAQ (reference sequence). The ends lost 2 bases at V and 7 bases at J; junction bases unmatched: 3. The CDR3 protein is CASSLQGAVEKLFF. CDR3 nucleotides: TGTGCCAGCAGCTTACAGGGGGCTGTTGAAAAACTGTTTTTT.

The rearrangement uses TRBV14 and TRBJ1-6; D not resolved. Trimming pared 2 bases from V and 10 bases from J, leaving 15 bases between. This CDR3 is built from 15 residues. The germline CDR1 and CDR2 sequences are SGHDN and FVKESK. CDR3 DNA: TGTGCCAGCAGCCAATTCCTCATAGGGAACTCACCCCTCCACTTT. Protein product: CASSQFLIGNSPLHF.

The gene calls are TRBV5-6 and TRBJ2-5; maybe TRBD2 (6 bases). Trimming left V 1 base short and J 5 bases short, with 15 bases between. Germline V CDR1 and CDR2: SGHDT, YYEEEE. The CDR3 totals 15 residues. CDR3 sequence: CASSLRLVRIETQYF. The CDR3 DNA sequence: TGTGCCAGCAGCTTGAGACTAGTTCGGATCGAGACCCAGTACTTC. The full variable domain, its missing parts supplied by reference TRBV5-6 and TRBJ2-5, is DAGVTQSPTHLIKTRGQQVTLRCSPKSGHDTVSWYQQALGQGPQFIFQYYEEEERQRGNFPDRFSGHQFPNYSSELNVNALLLGDSALYLCASSLRLVRIETQYFGPGTRLLVL.

The chain combines TRBV7-2 with TRBJ1-2; D gene ambiguous. Germline V gene data show CDR1 as SGHTA and CDR2 as FQGNSA. V was shortened by 2 bases and J by 4 bases, with 11 bases between the two germline ends. The CDR3 has 14 amino acids. DNA of the CDR3: TGTGCCAGCAGCTTATCGCCCCTTTTCTATGGCTACACCTTC. Amino acids: CASSLSPLFYGYTF.

Turning to this clone: The same CDR3 arises from other DNA sequences in this sample as well. The rearrangement links TRBV12-5 to TRBJ1-1, with 7 bases fitting TRBD1. V was pared by 5 bases and J by 0 bases, with 6 bases of the junction left unmatched. The CDR3 runs 15 residues. CDR1 is LGHNT, CDR2 FRNRAP, per germline. DNA for the CDR3: TGTGCTAGTGGTGATCACGACAGGGTGAACACTGAAGCTTTCTTT. This translates into CASGDHDRVNTEAFF. The complete variable domain, with remaining parts taken from reference TRBV12-5 and TRBJ1-1, reads DARVTQTPRHKVTEMGQEVTMRCQPILGHNTVFWYRQTMMQGLELLAYFRNRAPLDDSGMPKDRFSAEMPDATLATLKIQPSEPRDSAVYFCASGDHDRVNTEAFFGQGTRLTVV.